This T cell receptor beta chain was profiled in a study of blood T cell repertoires in COVID-19. Study background: The origin of the acute and convalescent COVID-19 samples was the United States, Italy and Spain. The cDNA or gDNA used as material had been derived from T cells, B-cell-depleted T cells, or PBMCs.

V dropped 3 bases and J dropped 5; count of bases not matched to a gene: 6. Looked up from germline, CDR1 is MNHNS and CDR2 is SASEGT. CDR3 length equals 15 residues. Per the authors' pipeline: Estimation of nucleated cell counts was performed using reference gene primer amplification. Clones were sequenced by immunoSEQ multiplex PCR, and TCRdb holds only the in-frame ones, with some missing. The DNA was the basis for D and trimming; V, J and clone size are from that table. Altogether about 200,000 clones are present, 92% being singletons, with the ten largest covering under 1.5%. The sample comprised peripheral blood. The TCR was taken from a man aged 25 to 45 with acute or convalescent COVID-19. This rearrangement joins TRBV6-1 to TRBJ2-5; 10 bases align to TRBD1. CDR3 residues: CASSDPGTGDETQYF. The CDR3 nucleotides read TGTGCCAGCAGTGACCCCGGGACAGGGGACGAGACCCAGTACTTC.